Sequencing of this T cell receptor (beta chain) was carried out in a study of cytotoxic CD8 clonotypes in ibrutinib-treated CLL. Study findings and constraints: Shared public clonotypes were rare, and on treatment they either got smaller or stayed the same.

V dropped 4 bases and J dropped 11 bases, with 15 bases sitting between them. The germline gives CDR1 SGHTS, CDR2 YDEGEE. The CDR3 runs to 12 residues. Some clones are missing from TCRdb's copy, which holds only in-frame ones; the method was immunoSEQ multiplex PCR. The table records 150,000 to 200,000 clones, approximately 90% of them present only once. On this clone itself: The target antigen is unknown.

The clonotype comes from a human donor with chronic lymphocytic leukemia. The chain carries TRBV5-8 and TRBJ1-1, with no clear D. The sample was PBMCs, taken at disease progression, from a patient treated with ibrutinib. Here the CDR3 DNA reads TGTGCCAGCAGCCAAAGACTCAGCCAGGCTTTCTTT. Encoded protein: CASSQRLSQAFF. The full variable domain, completed using reference TRBV5-8 and TRBJ1-1, is EAGVTQSPTHLIKTRGQQATLRCSPISGHTSVYWYQQALGLGLQFLLWYDEGEERNRGNFPPRFSGRQFPNYSSELNVNALELEDSALYLCASSQRLSQAFFGQGTRLTVV.